The 16 T cell receptor beta chains in this list originate from one sample, sequenced in a study of Graves' ophthalmopathy and Graves' hyperthyroidism. Investigators amplified TCR beta CDR3 regions from RNA transcripts. HTBI primers were used in a first-round RT-PCR, which preceded a second-round multiplex PCR. TCRdb re-called the multiplex PCR reads with MiXCR, one entry per CDR3 protein. This table has roughly 600,000 distinct CDR3 sequences, 35% to 40% appearing once. The sequencing sample was made of peripheral blood or thyroid tissue (not recorded which). The receptor source for this set is an adult man with Graves' hyperthyroidism.

This clonotype has at least ten counts. The chain joins TRBV5-1 to TRBJ2-2, with 7 nucleotides matching TRBD2. The V and J ends lost 4 bases and 4 bases, in that order; junction bases with no gene match: 7. CDR1 is SGHRS, CDR2 YFSETQ, per germline. The length of the CDR3 is 15 residues. The CDR3 region is CASSVQGGVTGELFF. The DNA for the CDR3 is TGCGCCAGCAGCGTTCAGGGAGGGGTCACCGGGGAGCTGTTTTTT.

This clonotype was counted a few times. The CDR3 coding sequence is TGTGCCAGCAGCTATCCGGCGGGGGTTTTGGGCACTGAAGCTTTCTTT. Translation: CASSYPAGVLGTEAFF. This chain uses TRBV16 with TRBJ1-1; weak D call: TRBD1 (5 bases). Germline lookup yields CDR1 KGHSY and CDR2 FQNENV. Trimming removed 5 bases from V and 4 bases from J, with 20 bases in between. This CDR3 has 16 residues.

As to this clonotype: Mismatch with germline at one junction end may stem from a read error. This chain links TRBV10-3 with TRBJ1-2; 7 positions match TRBD1. In germline, CDR1 is ENHRY, CDR2 SYGVKD. This CDR3 region has 9 residues. CDR3 sequence (DNA): TGTGCCAGCAGTTTTACAGGGGAATTC. Residues: CASSFTGEF.

Comment on this clonotype: The junction departs from the called germline gene at one end, perhaps through a read error. V is TRBV7-9 and J is TRBJ1-5, with 8 nucleotides matching TRBD1. Germline lookup yields CDR1 SEHNR and CDR2 FQNEAQ (reference sequence). The CDR3 loop spans 16 amino acids. CDR3 residues: CASSHPQGAAGQPQHF. CDR3 nucleotide sequence: TGCGCCAGCAGCCACCCCCAGGGGGCGGCGGGTCAGCCCCAGCATTTT. Full variable domain (outside the CDR3, taken from reference TRBV7-9 and TRBJ1-5): DTGVSQNPRHKITKRGQNVTFRCDPISEHNRLYWYRQTLGQGPEFLTYFQNEAQLEKSRLLSDRFSAERPKGSFSTLEIQRTEQGDSAMYLCASSHPQGAAGQPQHFGDGTRLSIL.

Remarks on this clonotype: This may be a read error, as it is one base from a much larger clone. V gene TRBV10-3 combines with J gene TRBJ1-1, with D tentatively TRBD1 (5 bases). The germline gives CDR1 ENHRY, CDR2 SYGVKD. The CDR3 has 14 residues. The CDR3 DNA follows: TGTGCCATCAGTGCCGGGACTGTGAACACTGAAGCTTGCTTT. It yields the protein CAISAGTVNTEACF.

This clonotype was found many times. The chain combines TRBV10-2 with TRBJ1-2; 9 positions agree with TRBD1. CDR3 length: 14 amino acids. Germline V gene sequence: CDR1 WSHSY, CDR2 SAAADI. The V gene end was trimmed by 3 bases and the J gene end by 8 bases; junction bases not matched to a gene: 7. The CDR3 spells CASSDTGGRSGYTF. CDR3 sequence (DNA): TGCGCCAGCAGTGATACAGGGGGCAGATCGGGCTACACCTTC.

V usage is TRBV11-2 and J usage is TRBJ2-7, with D unresolved. Germline-derived CDR1 and CDR2 are SGHAT and FQNNGV. The V and J ends lost 2 bases and 1 base respectively, with 15 bases between them. The CDR3 length is 16 residues. CDR3 protein: CASSLISFGSSYEQYF. The CDR3 DNA reads TGTGCCAGCAGCTTAATCTCGTTCGGGTCGTCCTACGAGCAGTACTTC.

This clonotype turned up a few times. The chain has TRBV4-1 and TRBJ2-5; a weak D match, TRBD2 (6 bases). CDR1 and CDR2 from the germline V gene are MGHRA and YSYEKL. V dropped 3 bases and J dropped 7 bases, with 18 bases sitting between them. The CDR3 totals 15 residues. CDR3 sequence: CASSQERLVVGTQYF. In DNA form, the CDR3 reads TGCGCCAGCAGCCAGGAAAGACTAGTCGTAGGGACCCAGTACTTC.

This clonotype was seen many times. This may be a read error, as it is one base from a much larger clone. The CDR3 carries no conserved terminal phenylalanine or tryptophan, so it likely arises from a read error. This chain uses TRBV29-1 with TRBJ1-2; D is undetermined. Between the trimmed V and J ends, which lost 0 bases and 1 base, there was a span of 12 bases. The germline gives CDR1 SQVTM, CDR2 ANQGSEA. This CDR3 is built from 15 residues. The CDR3 DNA is TGCAGCGTTGAAGAAGGATCTTCGTTTAACTATGGCTACACCCTC. Amino acid sequence: CSVEEGSSFNYGYTL.

This clonotype was seen ten or more times. The rearrangement links TRBV4-2 to TRBJ1-2, with D possibly matching TRBD1 (5 bases). The CDR3 runs 16 residues. V was cut by 0 bases and J by 0 bases, with 11 bases left in between. The germline gives CDR1 LGHNA, CDR2 YNFKEQ. CDR3 loop: CASSQDYRTSNYGYTF. CDR3 coding DNA: TGTGCCAGCAGCCAAGATTACAGGACCTCTAACTATGGCTACACCTTC.

The chain has TRBV18 and TRBJ1-2; 11 bases map to TRBD1. The trim removed 3 bases at V and 4 bases at J, leaving 4 bases unmatched. The CDR3 sequence is 15 residues long. Germline values: CDR1 KGHSH, CDR2 LQKENI. In nucleotides, the CDR3 is TGTGCCAGCTCACCTTACGGGACAGGGGGCTATGGCTACACCTTC. It specifies CASSPYGTGGYGYTF.

This clonotype was observed at least ten times. J is TRBJ1-6 and V is TRBV10-3; TRBD1 aligns across 7 bases. Germline values: CDR1 ENHRY, CDR2 SYGVKD. The CDR3 consists of 17 residues. J gave up 0 bases and V 4 bases, and 6 bases lay outside the gene matches. The CDR3 DNA reads as TGTGCCATCAGTGTCGGGAGGGGGCACTCCTATAATTCACCCCTCCACTTT. Its translation: CAISVGRGHSYNSPLHF.

The chain employs TRBV24-1 and TRBJ2-7; no clear D. The J call may be incorrect, as the DNA end agrees better with TRBJ2-1. The germline V gene has CDR1 KGHDR and CDR2 SFDVKD. The CDR3 consists of 14 residues. CDR3 in amino acids: CATSDSGIGFEQFF. DNA of the CDR3: TGTGCCACCAGTGATTCAGGAATTGGCTTCGAGCAGTTCTTC.

The chain joins TRBV30 to TRBJ2-3; D is unclear. V gave up 4 bases and J gave up 0 bases, with 5 bases separating them. The CDR3 sequence is 12 residues long. CDR1 and CDR2 from the germline V gene are GTSNPN and SVGIG (reference sequence). The CDR3 protein is CAWTASTDTQYF. The CDR3 DNA reads TGTGCCTGGACCGCTAGCACAGATACGCAGTATTTT.

In DNA, the CDR3 is TGTGCCAGCAGCTTAAGCGGAGGGGGGACCGGGGAGCTGTTTTTT. This sequence encodes CASSLSGGGTGELFF. V and J are TRBV7-8 and TRBJ2-2, with D perhaps TRBD1 or TRBD2 (6 bases each). V lost 2 bases and J lost 5, with 12 bases in between. CDR3 length equals 15 residues. Germline lookup yields CDR1 SGHVS and CDR2 FQNEAQ.

This clonotype was picked up a small number of times. This chain links TRBV2 with TRBJ2-1; TRBD2 agrees at 7 bases. CDR1 is SNHLY, CDR2 FYNNEI, per germline. Germline trimming cut 9 bases from V and 4 bases from J; bases unmatched to any gene: 12. The CDR3 loop spans 15 amino acids. CDR3 loop: CASRKRDLGYNEQFF. The CDR3 DNA reads as TGTGCCAGTCGCAAGCGGGATTTGGGGTACAATGAGCAGTTCTTC.